Presented here are 21 T cell receptor beta chains from one specimen sequenced in a study of PD-1 blockade in mismatch repair-deficient tumors. Produced via immunoSEQ multiplex PCR; TCRdb's table is partial and in-frame only. The sample lists tens of thousands of clones, 81% seen once, with 2.6% in the top ten. The material sequenced was peripheral blood, taken 12 weeks after starting pembrolizumab. The receptors derive from an adult with mismatch repair-deficient cancer.

The sample holds a few counts of this clone. This chain joins TRBV19 and TRBJ2-5; 9 bases fit TRBD2. V lost 3 bases, J lost 5 bases, and 7 bases stayed unmatched. The CDR3 runs 15 residues. Germline V lookup: CDR1 LNHDA, CDR2 SQIVND (reference sequence). The CDR3 nucleotides are TGTGCCAGTAGTATCTTAGCGGGAGTGCGGGAGACCCAGTACTTC. This gives the protein CASSILAGVRETQYF.

This chain's CDR3 is CASSPPRQETQYF. The CDR3 coding sequence is TGTGCCAGCAGCCCACCCCGACAAGAGACCCAGTACTTC. The rearrangement uses TRBV7-8 and TRBJ2-5; D uncertain. The CDR3 sequence is 13 residues long. V shed 5 bases and J shed 2 bases, with 9 bases lying between them. CDR1 is SGHVS, CDR2 FQNEAQ, per germline.

In this sample, this clone turned up once. The chain combines TRBV5-1 with TRBJ1-4; 8 bases map to TRBD1. This CDR3 region has 16 residues. J lost 5 bases, V lost 4 bases, and 10 bases had no gene match. Germline V gene sequence: CDR1 SGHRS, CDR2 YFSETQ. The CDR3 loop reads CASSPLTGTGNEKLFF. As DNA, the CDR3 is TGCGCCAGCAGCCCACTGACGGGGACAGGCAATGAAAAACTGTTTTTT.

Only a few counts were recorded for this clone. The chain employs TRBV4-1 and TRBJ2-7, with a possible D match to TRBD2 (6 bases). The ends were cut back, 6 bases at V and 4 bases at J, with 16 bases in the middle. The CDR3 covers 14 residues. Germline V lookup: CDR1 MGHRA, CDR2 YSYEKL. CDR3 nucleotide sequence: TGCGCCAGCAGTCTCACGAGCAGCGGGTACGAGCAGTACTTC. Translating it yields CASSLTSSGYEQYF.

This clone appeared a few times. V and J are TRBV4-1 and TRBJ2-1; 7 bases are a match to TRBD1. CDR1 and CDR2 from the germline V gene are MGHRA and YSYEKL. V dropped 3 bases and J dropped 4; count of bases not matched to a gene: 9. This CDR3 is 16 amino acids long. As DNA, the CDR3 is TGCGCCAGCAGCCACCCCCCGGACAGGAGGTACAATGAGCAGTTCTTC. It yields the protein CASSHPPDRRYNEQFF.

The count of this clone is one. This rearrangement joins TRBV7-6 to TRBJ1-5; possibly TRBD1 for D (5 bases). This CDR3 contains 17 residues. V lost 2 bases and J lost 6, with 20 bases in between. Per the germline V gene, CDR1 is SGHVS and CDR2 is FNYEAQ. CDR3 residues: CASSLYKGDAYFQPQHF. The CDR3 DNA sequence: TGTGCCAGCAGCTTATATAAAGGGGACGCCTATTTTCAGCCCCAGCATTTT. The variable domain in full, completed from reference TRBV7-6 and TRBJ1-5, reads GAGVSQSPRYKVTKRGQDVALRCDPISGHVSLYWYRQALGQGPEFLTYFNYEAQQDKSGLPNDRFSAERPEGSISTLTIQRTEQRDSAMYRCASSLYKGDAYFQPQHFGDGTRLSIL.

In its sample, this clone was seen once. The chain joins TRBV29-1 to TRBJ2-5; no firm D call. Germline assignment: CDR1 SQVTM and CDR2 ANQGSEA. Trimming cost V 5 bases and J 2 bases, with 9 bases left between them. This CDR3 contains 12 residues. The CDR3 is CSVRSGQETQYF. CDR3 DNA sequence: TGCAGCGTTCGTTCTGGGCAAGAGACCCAGTACTTC.

This chain uses TRBV11-3 with TRBJ2-5; 10 bases match TRBD1. There are 15 residues in the CDR3. The J segment lost 4 bases and the V segment lost 6 bases, leaving 8 bases of the junction unmatched. In germline, CDR1 is SGHNT, CDR2 YENEEA. In DNA, the CDR3 is TGTGCCAGCAGTTTGGGACAGGGGCTGGGAGAGACCCAGTACTTC. The encoded protein is CASSLGQGLGETQYF.

This chain joins TRBV19 and TRBJ1-1, with TRBD1 as a possible D gene (5 bases). CDR3 length: 15 amino acids. Germline loops: CDR1 LNHDA, CDR2 SQIVND (reference sequence). Trimming stripped 4 bases from V and 1 base from J, with 13 bases between. The CDR3 sequence: CASSTPDRENTEAFF. CDR3 sequence (DNA): TGTGCCAGTAGTACCCCCGACAGAGAGAACACTGAAGCTTTCTTT.

This clone occurred a few times. The chain combines TRBV7-2 with TRBJ1-2; D unresolved. Trimming took 1 base from V and 6 from J, leaving 6 bases between them. This CDR3 contains 12 residues. Germline V gene data show CDR1 as SGHTA and CDR2 as FQGNSA. CDR3 amino acids: CASSLEGHGYTF. In nucleotides, the CDR3 is TGTGCCAGCAGCTTAGAGGGTCATGGCTACACCTTC.

This chain connects TRBV6-1 to TRBJ2-7; 7 bases fit TRBD1. CDR1 and CDR2 (germline): MNHNS, SASEGT. The trim removed 3 bases at V and 3 bases at J, leaving 5 bases unmatched. The CDR3 has 14 amino acids. CDR3 coding DNA: TGTGCCAGCAGTGATTCGGACAGGAGCTACGAGCAGTACTTC. Encoded protein: CASSDSDRSYEQYF.

The rearrangement links TRBV7-9 to TRBJ2-6; 8 nucleotides align to TRBD1. The CDR3 spans 16 residues. Germline CDR1 and CDR2: SEHNR and FQNEAQ (reference sequence). The V gene end was trimmed by 3 bases and the J gene end by 10 bases; junction bases not matched to a gene: 11. CDR3 in amino acids: CASSLDNQGAWNVLTF. In DNA form, the CDR3 reads TGTGCCAGCAGCTTGGACAATCAGGGGGCGTGGAACGTCCTGACTTTC.

The V gene is TRBV19, the J gene TRBJ2-6; no definite D call. CDR1 is LNHDA, CDR2 SQIVND, per germline (reference sequence). Trimming left V 5 bases short and J 2 bases short, with 10 bases between. This CDR3 is built from 15 residues. The CDR3 sequence: CASSARWPGANVLTF. As DNA, the CDR3 is TGTGCCAGTAGTGCCCGATGGCCTGGGGCCAACGTCCTGACTTTC.

V usage is TRBV29-1 and J usage is TRBJ2-3; TRBD1 aligns across 7 bases. Looked up from germline, CDR1 is SQVTM and CDR2 is ANQGSEA. V lost 7 bases to trimming and J lost 0 bases; unmatched junction nucleotides: 7. The CDR3 runs to 14 residues. CDR3 sequence: CSGDPGQSTDTQYF. CDR3 nucleotides: TGCAGCGGAGACCCGGGACAGAGCACAGATACGCAGTATTTT.

This clone was observed many times. The chain joins TRBV29-1 to TRBJ2-7, with D perhaps matching TRBD2 (5 bases). This CDR3 has 12 amino acids. The V and J ends lost 0 bases and 4 bases respectively, with 7 bases between them. The V gene's germline CDR1 is SQVTM and CDR2 ANQGSEA. Here the CDR3 DNA reads TGCAGCGTTGAAGACACGGGGTACGAGCAGTACTTC. The encoded protein is CSVEDTGYEQYF.

This chain joins TRBV7-8 and TRBJ2-7, with TRBD2 matching 13 bases. The V gene end was trimmed by 5 bases and the J gene end by 4 bases; junction bases not matched to a gene: 8. The CDR3 loop spans 16 amino acids. Germline CDR1 is SGHVS and CDR2 is FQNEAQ. CDR3 residues: CASSLGLAGVLYEQYF. CDR3 DNA sequence: TGTGCCAGCAGCCTCGGACTAGCGGGAGTTTTATACGAGCAGTACTTC.

The J gene is TRBJ2-5, the V gene TRBV5-6; D ambiguous. This CDR3 spans 11 amino acids. V was pared by 4 bases and J by 5 bases, with 6 bases between. Germline-derived CDR1 and CDR2 are SGHDT and YYEEEE. This CDR3 reads CASSGRETQYF. Written as DNA, the CDR3 is TGTGCCAGCAGCGGGCGGGAGACCCAGTACTTC.

V usage is TRBV5-8 and J usage is TRBJ2-1; 12 bases line up with TRBD2. V was clipped by 3 bases and J by 4 bases; unmatched bases: 2. Germline-derived CDR1 and CDR2 are SGHTS and YDEGEE. The CDR3 is 15 amino acids. The CDR3: CASSSGTSGYNEQFF. In DNA form, the CDR3 reads TGTGCCAGCAGCTCCGGGACTAGCGGGTACAATGAGCAGTTCTTC.

The CDR3 region is CASSFDRGPINQPQHF. The CDR3 region has the DNA TGTGCCAGCAGTTTTGACAGGGGGCCTATCAATCAGCCCCAGCATTTT. V is TRBV6-6 and J is TRBJ1-5; TRBD1 agrees at 10 bases. In germline, CDR1 is MNHNY, CDR2 SVGAGI (reference sequence). V dropped 4 bases and J dropped 3; count of bases not matched to a gene: 6. The CDR3 is made up of 16 amino acids.

The gene calls are TRBV7-3 and TRBJ1-4, with unresolved D. The V end was cut by 5 bases, the J end by 8 bases, with 12 bases between. This CDR3 is 13 amino acids long. The germline V gene has CDR1 SGHTA and CDR2 FQGTGA. CDR3 sequence (DNA): TGTGCCAGCAGCCTACGACCTGGGGAAAAACTGTTTTTT. This gives the protein CASSLRPGEKLFF. Based on the CDR3 plus reference TRBV7-3 and TRBJ1-4, the full variable domain is GAGVSQTPSNKVTEKGKYVELRCDPISGHTALYWYRQSLGQGPEFLIYFQGTGAADDSGLPNDRFFAVRPEGSVSTLKIQRTERGDSAVYLCASSLRPGEKLFFGSGTQLSVL.

The rearrangement uses TRBV6-5 and TRBJ1-2; D remains ambiguous. CDR3 length: 13 amino acids. Trimming left V 4 bases short and J 2 bases short, with 8 bases between. The germline V gene has CDR1 MNHEY and CDR2 SVGAGI. The CDR3 is CASSSGSNYGYTF. In DNA, the CDR3 is TGTGCCAGCAGTTCGGGCTCCAACTATGGCTACACCTTC.